The following is a T cell receptor beta chain sequence with its context. The data belong to a study of cytomegalovirus exposure and HLA in healthy donors. Using immunoSEQ multiplex PCR, the repertoire was profiled, and TCRdb retains in-frame clones only, with some absent. This sample has 90,000 to 150,000 clones, with about nine tenths found just once. Germline CDR1 and CDR2: SQVTM and ANQGSEA. The V end was cut by 1 base, the J end by 8 bases, with 20 bases between. This CDR3 has 15 amino acids. Material: PBMCs. This receptor was taken from a man aged 18 to 30 in good health and CMV-seropositive. The V call is TRBV29-1, the J call TRBJ1-2, with D possibly TRBD1 on 6 matching bases. CDR3 residues: CSVEARHRDLGGYTF. CDR3 DNA sequence: TGCAGCGTTGAAGCAAGACACAGGGATCTGGGAGGCTACACCTTC.